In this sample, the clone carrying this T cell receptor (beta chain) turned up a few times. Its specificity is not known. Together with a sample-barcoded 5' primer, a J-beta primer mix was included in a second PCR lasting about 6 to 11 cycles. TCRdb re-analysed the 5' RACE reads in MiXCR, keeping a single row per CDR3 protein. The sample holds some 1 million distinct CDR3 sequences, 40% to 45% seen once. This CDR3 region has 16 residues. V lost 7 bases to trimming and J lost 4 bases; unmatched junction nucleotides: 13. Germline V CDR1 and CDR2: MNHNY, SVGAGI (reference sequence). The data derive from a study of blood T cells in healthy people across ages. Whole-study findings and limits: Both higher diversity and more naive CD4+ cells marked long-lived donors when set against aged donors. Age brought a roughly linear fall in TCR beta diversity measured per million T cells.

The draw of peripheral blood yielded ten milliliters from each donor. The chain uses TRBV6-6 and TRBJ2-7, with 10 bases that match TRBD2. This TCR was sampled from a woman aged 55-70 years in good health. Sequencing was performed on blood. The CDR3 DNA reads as TGTGCCAGCATCGAGCGGGGGGGACTAACCCCTTACGAGCAGTACTTC. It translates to CASIERGGLTPYEQYF.